These 23 T cell receptor beta chains originate from one sample sequenced in a study of neurological immune-mediated disorders. The time point denotes: longitudinal time-point 2. TCRdb ran MiXCR on the 5' RACE reads and lists one entry per CDR3 protein. Altogether 57,000 or so distinct CDR3 sequences are present, roughly 9.7% being singletons, with the ten largest covering about 12%. Sequenced input: PBMCs. The receptors were gathered from a man under 40 in good health.

This clonotype was recorded at least ten times. The chain carries TRBV5-5 and TRBJ2-1; 7 bases map to TRBD2. The CDR3 spans 15 residues. After removal of 0 bases from V and 4 bases from J, the junction contained 4 bases not matched to a gene. Per germline, CDR1 SGHKS and CDR2 YYEKEE (reference sequence). The DNA for the CDR3 is TGTGCCAGCAGCTTGGGAGGGAGGGTATACAATGAGCAGTTCTTC. This codes for CASSLGGRVYNEQFF.

This clonotype was found many times. The chain couples TRBV7-2 to TRBJ2-1; 10 bases match TRBD2. This CDR3 spans 16 amino acids. CDR1 SGHTA and CDR2 FQGNSA come from the germline V gene. The V and J ends lost 3 bases and 6 bases, in that order; junction bases with no gene match: 8. The CDR3 loop reads CASSFSGRSGFNEQFF. CDR3 sequence (DNA): TGTGCCAGCAGCTTTAGCGGGAGGTCTGGCTTCAATGAGCAGTTCTTC.

This clonotype was recorded many times. V and J are TRBV20-1 and TRBJ2-5; TRBD2 is a possible D gene (6 bases). Trimming took 1 base from V and 5 from J, leaving 11 bases between them. Germline V gene sequence: CDR1 DFQATT, CDR2 SNEGSKA (reference sequence). This CDR3 has 13 residues. The CDR3 spells CSARVSSEETQYF. DNA for the CDR3: TGCAGTGCTAGAGTTTCTAGCGAGGAGACCCAGTACTTC.

This clonotype was observed a single time. This chain links TRBV29-1 with TRBJ2-2; unclear D gene. The CDR3 totals 12 residues. Trimming took off 5 bases at V and 1 base at J, with 5 bases between the two ends. CDR1 is SQVTM, CDR2 ANQGSEA, per germline. CDR3 protein: CSVLENTGELFF. Written as DNA, the CDR3 is TGCAGCGTTCTCGAGAACACCGGGGAGCTGTTTTTT.

About this clonotype itself: A read error may be the cause here, since a much bigger clone is one base away. The CDR3 protein is CASAAQGAGNSEAFF. The DNA for the CDR3 is TGTGCCAGTGCGGCGCAGGGGGCGGGTAACTCTGAAGCTTTCTTT. The chain has TRBV27 and TRBJ1-1; 8 bases match TRBD1. Germline-derived CDR1 and CDR2 are MNHEY and SMNVEV (reference sequence). V was pared by 9 bases and J by 6 bases, with 15 bases of the junction left unmatched. The CDR3 covers 15 residues.

In this sample, this clonotype turned up many times. V and J are TRBV24-1 and TRBJ2-5; D is unresolved. Germline V gives CDR1 KGHDR, CDR2 SFDVKD. CDR3 length: 17 amino acids. V gave up 1 base and J gave up 7 bases, with 21 bases separating them. Here the CDR3 reads CATSDFPAFEDSGTQYF. The CDR3 nucleotides read TGTGCCACCAGTGATTTCCCCGCTTTTGAAGACTCGGGGACCCAGTACTTC.

This clonotype was seen at least ten times. The chain uses TRBV5-4 and TRBJ2-1; 7 bases match TRBD2. CDR1 and CDR2 from the germline V gene are SGHNT and YYREEE (reference sequence). The CDR3 consists of 15 residues. V dropped 4 bases and J dropped 8; count of bases not matched to a gene: 12. In DNA, the CDR3 is TGTGCCAGCAGCCTTAAGATAGCGGGTCTCTATGAGCAGTTCTTC. This gives the protein CASSLKIAGLYEQFF.

This clonotype was found many times. This sequence joins TRBV7-9 and TRBJ2-7, with D maybe TRBD2 (6 bases). Germline V CDR1 and CDR2: SEHNR, FQNEAQ (reference sequence). There are 13 residues in the CDR3. V was pared by 3 bases and J by 4 bases, with 10 bases between. CDR3 protein: CASSFTGEYEQYF. The CDR3 DNA reads TGTGCCAGCAGCTTTACGGGGGAGTACGAGCAGTACTTC.

This clonotype was recorded many times. The genes are TRBV27 and TRBJ2-1; TRBD2 matches 10 bases. With V trimmed by 3 bases and J by 7 bases, 9 bases remained unmatched. The CDR3 is 16 residues long. In germline, CDR1 is MNHEY, CDR2 SMNVEV (reference sequence). The DNA for the CDR3 is TGTGCCAGCAGTTTTCACCCTAGCGGGAGTCAAAATGAGCAGTTCTTC. Residues: CASSFHPSGSQNEQFF.

There are many counts of this clonotype. The chain uses TRBV11-3 and TRBJ2-1; TRBD2 aligns across 7 bases. Germline CDR1 and CDR2: SGHNT and YENEEA. Unmatched junction bases numbered 13, after V lost 5 bases and J lost 6 bases. The CDR3 is 16 amino acids. The CDR3 coding sequence is TGTGCCAGCAGCCGGAGGGAGGGAGTCGCATCCAATGAGCAGTTCTTC. It specifies CASSRREGVASNEQFF.

This clonotype was seen repeatedly, ten times or more. This chain joins TRBV27 and TRBJ1-2; TRBD1 is a possible D gene (5 bases). The CDR3 has 15 amino acids. Germline loops: CDR1 MNHEY, CDR2 SMNVEV (reference sequence). The V end lost 4 bases, the J end lost 4 bases, and 16 bases lay between the germline ends. Here the CDR3 reads CASSSHSGGSYGYTF. CDR3 nucleotide sequence: TGTGCCAGCAGTTCCCATAGTGGGGGGTCCTATGGCTACACCTTC.

Remarks on this clonotype: One base away lies a much larger clone, so this may be a sequencing read error. The chain links TRBV20-1 to TRBJ2-2; D unclear. This CDR3 is built from 15 residues. Germline values: CDR1 DFQATT, CDR2 SNEGSKA (reference sequence). The V and J ends lost 3 bases and 3 bases respectively, with 14 bases between them. This CDR3 is CSASLSWMDTGELFF. The DNA of the CDR3 is TGCAGTGCTAGCCTCTCTTGGATGGACACCGGGGAGCTGTTTTTT.

This clonotype was detected many times. This CDR3 is CASSSLLQNYGYTF. As DNA, the CDR3 is TGTGCCAGCAGTTCATTGCTACAGAACTATGGCTACACCTTC. This chain joins TRBV27 and TRBJ1-2, with D unclear. Germline assignment: CDR1 MNHEY and CDR2 SMNVEV (reference sequence). Trimming stripped 4 bases from V and 2 bases from J, with 11 bases between. CDR3 length: 14 residues.

This clonotype was picked up many times. The chain couples TRBV5-1 to TRBJ2-3; no reliable D call. The CDR3 spans 15 residues. V lost 0 bases and J lost 0, with 8 bases in between. Per the germline V gene, CDR1 is SGHRS and CDR2 is YFSETQ. Here the CDR3 reads CASSLGGASTDTQYF. CDR3 DNA: TGCGCCAGCAGCTTGGGAGGCGCTAGCACAGATACGCAGTATTTT.

This clonotype showed up many times. The CDR3 loop is CASSLVVSEAFF. The CDR3 bases are TGTGCCAGCAGCTTAGTTGTGAGTGAAGCTTTCTTT. The chain uses TRBV7-9 and TRBJ1-1; D not certain. Germline V gene sequence: CDR1 SEHNR, CDR2 FQNEAQ (reference sequence). The CDR3 runs 12 residues. V lost 1 base and J lost 7, with 7 bases in between.

V gene TRBV20-1 combines with J gene TRBJ2-1; D is unresolved. This CDR3 has 14 residues. Germline V CDR1 and CDR2: DFQATT, SNEGSKA (reference sequence). Deletions cut 7 bases from V and 15 bases from J, with 28 bases between. CDR3 DNA sequence: TGCAGTGTCCTGAAGCGAGACAAATACAATGGGCGGTTCTTC. As protein: CSVLKRDKYNGRFF.

This clonotype was found many times. V gene TRBV29-1 combines with J gene TRBJ2-7; a weak D match, TRBD2 (5 bases). The CDR3 is 13 residues long. V shed 4 bases and J shed 7 bases, with 17 bases lying between them. Germline V gene lookup returns CDR1 SQVTM and CDR2 ANQGSEA. CDR3 amino acids: CSVALWRMEEQYF. The DNA of the CDR3 is TGCAGCGTTGCCCTGTGGAGGATGGAAGAGCAGTACTTC.

This clonotype appeared many times. As DNA, the CDR3 is TGTGCCAGCAGTTCCCAGGGACGGGGAACCGAGCAGTACTTC. Its translation is CASSSQGRGTEQYF. The chain recombines TRBV12-3 or TRBV12-4 with TRBJ2-7; TRBD1 or TRBD2 may be the D gene (5 bases each). The V end lost 4 bases, the J end lost 6 bases, and 16 bases lay between the germline ends. CDR3 length equals 14 residues.

This clonotype was picked up many times. The chain carries TRBV25-1 and TRBJ1-4; D gene ambiguous. The CDR3 is made up of 14 amino acids. Deletions cut 2 bases from V and 8 bases from J, with 12 bases between. The germline CDR1 and CDR2 sequences are MGHDK and SYGVNS. CDR3 in DNA: TGTGCCAGCAGTGAAGGCGGGATGAGGGAAAAACTGTTTTTT. It encodes CASSEGGMREKLFF.

This clonotype was observed at least ten times. The chain couples TRBV5-6 to TRBJ1-2, with unresolved D. The V and J ends lost 0 bases and 8 bases respectively, with 8 bases between them. CDR1 SGHDT and CDR2 YYEEEE come from the germline V gene. CDR3 length: 12 amino acids. The CDR3 region has the DNA TGTGCCAGCAGCTTGGACTTCGACGGCTACACCTTC. It encodes CASSLDFDGYTF.

This clonotype has at least ten counts. This chain links TRBV28 with TRBJ2-3; the D gene is possibly TRBD2 (6 bases). The germline V gene encodes CDR1 MDHEN and CDR2 SYDVKM. The V end was cut by 2 bases, the J end by 4 bases, with 10 bases between. There are 14 residues in the CDR3. The CDR3 loop reads CASSLTGEADTQYF. The CDR3, as DNA: TGTGCCAGCAGTTTAACGGGAGAGGCAGATACGCAGTATTTT. Full variable domain (rest looked up from reference TRBV28 and TRBJ2-3): DVKVTQSSRYLVKRTGEKVFLECVQDMDHENMFWYRQDPGLGLRLIYFSYDVKMKEKGDIPEGYSVSREKKERFSLILESASTNQTSMYLCASSLTGEADTQYFGPGTRLTVL.

This clonotype appeared a few times. The chain has TRBV20-1 and TRBJ2-1, with D perhaps TRBD2 (7 bases). The length of the CDR3 is 13 residues. Per germline, CDR1 DFQATT and CDR2 SNEGSKA (reference sequence). CDR3 protein: CRGGAGNAYEQFF. As DNA, the CDR3 is TGCAGGGGGGGGGCGGGAAATGCGTATGAGCAGTTCTTC.

This clonotype was observed many times. The V gene is TRBV7-8, the J gene TRBJ2-1; D might be TRBD1 or TRBD2, each matching 5 bases. Trimming pared 3 bases from V and 2 bases from J, leaving 11 bases between. Germline V gene data show CDR1 as SGHVS and CDR2 as FQNEAQ. CDR3 size: 15 residues. The CDR3 loop reads CASSFRGVPYNEQFF. CDR3 nucleotides: TGTGCCAGCAGCTTCCGAGGGGTCCCCTACAATGAGCAGTTCTTC.